This is a list of T cell receptor beta chains from one sample in a study of post-analysis software for immune sequencing data. Using its own MiXCR run on the PCR reads, TCRdb lists one record per CDR3 protein. The sample lists about 540,000 distinct CDR3 sequences; about a third were seen once. Input material: blood. Source of these receptors: a girl younger than 18 with multiple sclerosis. Both conserved end residues are part of each CDR3. The D gene is left open where the match is weak. Some rows have no size entry. The others give once, few or many, or a class for an expanded clone.

>TRBJ2-2|TRBV25-1|-|-
TGTGCCAGCAGTGGGGTTCCCCGACAGTCCACCGGGGAGCTGTTTTTT
CASSGVPRQSTGELFF
>TRBJ1-2|TRBV6-5|-|-
TGTGCCAGCAGTTACTCCCGGTTACTCTATGGCTACACCTTC
CASSYSRLLYGYTF
>TRBJ1-6|TRBV20-1|few|-
TGCAGTGCTAGAGGACTGGGTGGTAATTCACCCCTCCACTTT
CSARGLGGNSPLHF
>TRBJ1-5|TRBV20-1|-|TRBD1
TGCAGTGTTTCTGGGACAGGGGTTCATCAGCCCCAGCATTTT
CSVSGTGVHQPQHF
>TRBJ1-1|TRBV5-1|few|-
TGCGCCAGCAGCTTGGACTGGGACACTGAAGCTTTCTTT
CASSLDWDTEAFF
>TRBJ2-1|TRBV13|-|-
TGTGCCAGCAGCCCGGGGGCTAGCGTATACAATGAGCAGTTCTTC
CASSPGASVYNEQFF
>TRBJ2-1|TRBV3-1|-|-
TGTGCCAGCAGCCAAGCGGGGGGCGACTACAATGAGCAGTTCTTC
CASSQAGGDYNEQFF
>TRBJ2-4|TRBV2|-|-
TGTGCCGTACAGGAGATGGACAAAAACATTCAGTACTTC
CAVQEMDKNIQYF
>TRBJ1-1|TRBV6-1|-|TRBD1
TGTGCCGGAACCTTGGGACAGGGGAACACTGAAGCTTTCTTT
CAGTLGQGNTEAFF
>TRBJ2-7|TRBV15|-|-
TGTGCCACCAGCACCCGGGACAAGCTCTACGAGCAGTACTTC
CATSTRDKLYEQYF
>TRBJ2-7|TRBV12-3/TRBV12-4|-|TRBD1
TGTGCCAGCAGTTTAGTCGCCGGGACAGGGGGATACGAGCAGTACTTC
CASSLVAGTGGYEQYF
>TRBJ2-3|TRBV7-6|-|TRBD1
TGTGCCAGCAGCTTACGAAGCGTAGCAGGGGGTACGCAGTATTTT
CASSLRSVAGGTQYF
>TRBJ2-3|TRBV14|-|-
TGTGCTGTCGGCAGAGATACGCAGTATTTT
CAVGRDTQYF
>TRBJ2-3|TRBV9|few|-
TGTGCCAGCTCCGCTCAAACAGGGAAGGCGGATACGCAGTATTTT
CASSAQTGKADTQYF
>TRBJ1-2|TRBV7-9|-|TRBD1
TGTGCCAGCAGCTTAGCGACAGGGGGCTATGGCTACACCTTC
CASSLATGGYGYTF
>TRBJ2-3|TRBV29-1|-|-
TGCAGCGCCGCAGTACAGTCTTTTAGAACAGATACGCAGTATTTT
CSAAVQSFRTDTQYF
>TRBJ1-2|TRBV29-1|few|-
TGCAGCGTTGAAGAAGCGACCAGTCACTATGGCTACACCTTC
CSVEEATSHYGYTF
>TRBJ2-5|TRBV6-5|-|TRBD2
TGTGCCAGCAGTTACGGGTCGGGGGGGCAAGAGACCCAGTACTTC
CASSYGSGGQETQYF
>TRBJ2-1|TRBV24-1|few|-
TGTGCCACCAGCGGGACCCGTACGGATGAGCAGTTCTTC
CATSGTRTDEQFF
>TRBJ1-2|TRBV29-1|-|-
TGCAGCGTTGACAGTCCGGGCGACTACACCTTC
CSVDSPGDYTF
>TRBJ2-7|TRBV20-1|few|-
TGCAGTGCTAGAGGGGGAATTGGCAGAGCTACCTACGAGCAGTACTTC
CSARGGIGRATYEQYF
>TRBJ2-3|TRBV6-6|few|TRBD2
TGTGCCAGCAGTTACTCCGGGACTAGCGGGGGAACAGATACGCAGTATTTT
CASSYSGTSGGTDTQYF
>TRBJ2-3|TRBV7-2|-|TRBD2
TGTGCCAGCAGCCCGACTAGCGGGGGATATACGCAGTATTTT
CASSPTSGGYTQYF
>TRBJ1-1|TRBV20-1|-|-
TGCAGTGCTAGAGGCCCAGCGAACACTGAAGCTTTCTTT
CSARGPANTEAFF
>TRBJ2-5|TRBV10-2|few|-
TGCGCCAGCAGTGATTCCGGCGGGGGCCCGTACCAAGAGACCCAGTACTTC
CASSDSGGGPYQETQYF
>TRBJ2-6|TRBV20-1|-|TRBD2
TGCAGTGCTAGAGTTCCCGGGACTAGCGGGGGGGCCTCTGGGGCCAACGTCCTGACTTTC
CSARVPGTSGGASGANVLTF
>TRBJ2-3|TRBV4-1|few|TRBD2
TGCGCCAGCAGCCAAGTTCTTCTAGCGGGGGGGGTAGATACGCAGTATTTT
CASSQVLLAGGVDTQYF
>TRBJ2-1|TRBV7-2|-|TRBD2
TGTGCCAGCAGCTTACGACTAGCGGGGGGTCGGAATGAGCAGTTCTTC
CASSLRLAGGRNEQFF
>TRBJ1-2|TRBV12-3/TRBV12-4|-|-
TGTGCCAGCAGTCCCCGCGGGCATGGCTACACCTTC
CASSPRGHGYTF
>TRBJ2-7|TRBV20-1|few|-
TGCAGTGCTAGAAGGGAGGCTTCCTACGAGCAGTACTTC
CSARREASYEQYF
>TRBJ2-7|TRBV29-1|many|-
TGCAGCGCAGCCCGGGACACCGGAAATTACGAGCAGTACTTC
CSAARDTGNYEQYF
>TRBJ1-2|TRBV11-2|-|-
TGTGCCAGCAGCTTAGAAGCTGCCGTCTATGGCTACACCTTC
CASSLEAAVYGYTF
>TRBJ2-5|TRBV29-1|few|TRBD1
TGCAGCGTTGAGGGACAGGGGCGGGAGGAGACCCAGTACTTC
CSVEGQGREETQYF
>TRBJ1-2|TRBV6-1|-|-
TGTGCCAGCAGTGAATTTCAGGGCTATGGCTACACCTTC
CASSEFQGYGYTF
>TRBJ2-7|TRBV7-8|-|-
TGTGCCAGCAGCCAGATCCACGAGCAGTACTTC
CASSQIHEQYF
>TRBJ1-5|TRBV18|few|TRBD1
TGTGCCAGCTCACCGACGGGACAGGGCCGGGATCAGCCCCAGCATTTT
CASSPTGQGRDQPQHF
>TRBJ1-2|TRBV4-1|-|-
TGCGCCAGCAGCCAAGATCCGCGGGGGCCGCGAAACTATGGCTACACCTTC
CASSQDPRGPRNYGYTF
>TRBJ2-1|TRBV28|-|-
TGTGCCAGCAGTTTCCCCCCGGGGTATGAGCAGTTCTTC
CASSFPPGYEQFF
>TRBJ1-2|TRBV20-1|-|-
TGCAGTGCTAGAGATTCGGGAAACCATGGCTACACCTTC
CSARDSGNHGYTF
>TRBJ2-3|TRBV11-2|-|-
TGTGCCAGCAGCTTCAGGGCTAGCAGAGGCACAGATACGCAGTATTTT
CASSFRASRGTDTQYF
>TRBJ1-2|TRBV5-1|few|TRBD1
TGCGCCAGCAGCTTGGAGGGACAGATATATGGCTACACCTTC
CASSLEGQIYGYTF
>TRBJ1-2|TRBV5-1|few|-
TGCGCCAGCAGCCGGAATAACTATGGCTACACCTTC
CASSRNNYGYTF
>TRBJ1-2|TRBV6-5|-|-
TGTGCCAGCAGTCGTTCCGCAGGGAATGGCTACACCTTC
CASSRSAGNGYTF
>TRBJ2-1|TRBV5-5|-|TRBD2
TGTGCCAGCAGCTTGCGACTAGCGGGGGCAAAAAATGAGCAGTTCTTC
CASSLRLAGAKNEQFF
>TRBJ1-5|TRBV24-1|-|-
TGTGCCACCAGTGATTCCCGGGACATTTATCAGCCCCAGCATTTT
CATSDSRDIYQPQHF
>TRBJ2-1|TRBV20-1|once|TRBD2
TGCAGCGCCGGACTAGCGGGGGGGTCGAGCAATGAGCAGTTCTTC
CSAGLAGGSSNEQFF
>TRBJ2-1|TRBV29-1|many|TRBD2
TGCAGCGTTGAGCTGAGGGGACTAGCGACAAGCTCCTACAATGAGCAGTTCTTC
CSVELRGLATSSYNEQFF
>TRBJ1-5|TRBV20-1|-|-
TGCAGTGCTAGGTGGAGGGATAATCAGCCCCAGCATTTT
CSARWRDNQPQHF
>TRBJ2-7|TRBV6-1|few|-
TGTGCCAGCAGTGGTCTGAGTCCCCTGGACGAGCAGTACTTC
CASSGLSPLDEQYF
>TRBJ2-1|TRBV20-1|-|-
TGCAGTGCAACCGTTCCCAGAACTACAGACAATGAGCAGTTCTTC
CSATVPRTTDNEQFF
>TRBJ2-7|TRBV25-1|few|-
TGTGCCAGCAGTGAAGGTCGCAGGAGCTCCTACGAGCAGTACTTC
CASSEGRRSSYEQYF